The clone carrying this T cell receptor (beta chain) was detected many times. Its antigen is not identified. The CDR3 consists of 14 residues. CDR1 and CDR2 from the germline V gene are MGHDK and SYGVNS. Trimming took 7 bases from V and 2 from J, leaving 14 bases between them. This sample was included in a study of CD8+ T cells in alopecia areata. Notes on the study in general: Persistence of many expanded lesional clones was seen in scalp and blood during tofacitinib. Scalp clonality, together with expanded CD8+ clones among the top 100, fell significantly with tofacitinib. Since there was just one nonresponder, nobody can yet say how baseline CD8+ expansion ties to response.

As the sequencing template, cDNA was produced by extracting RNA and reverse transcribing it. Sequencing used immunoSEQ multiplex PCR; TCRdb keeps in-frame clones, though not all of them. The table records roughly 210,000 clones, roughly 44% of them present only once. Treatment here: oral pan-JAK inhibitor, 5-10 mg twice daily. Sequenced here: CD4+ T cells sorted from blood, sampled around week 36, from a patient treated with tofacitinib. This sequence was found in a human donor with alopecia areata. The chain joins TRBV25-1 to TRBJ2-5; possibly TRBD1 for D (6 bases). The CDR3 loop is CASTQGGWQETQYF. The CDR3 nucleotides read TGTGCCAGCACCCAAGGGGGATGGCAAGAGACCCAGTACTTC.